This T cell receptor (beta chain) was found in a study of blood T cells in healthy people across ages. This clonotype has only a few counts. As yet, its antigen is unknown. Ranging in age from roughly 6 to 100, the donors were healthy Caucasian individuals from Russia. At least 6 micrograms of total RNA were extracted per sample. Primers used in a second PCR of about 7 to 12 cycles were a sample-barcoded 5' primer and a J-beta primer mix. TCRdb processed the 5' RACE reads anew with MiXCR; each CDR3 protein has one entry. The repertoire has about 570,000 distinct CDR3 sequences, 25% to 30% of them found once; the top ten carry less than 20%. Germline assignment: CDR1 SEHNR and CDR2 FQNEAQ (reference sequence). The CDR3 totals 14 residues. V shed 2 bases and J 2 bases; nucleotides not matched to a gene: 3. Study-wide results and limits: With donor CMV status unknown, expanded clonotype changes were possibly confounded. A greater number of naive CD4+ cells and higher diversity distinguished long-lived donors from aged donors.

The specimen was blood. The rearrangement links TRBV7-9 to TRBJ2-7; 7 bases line up with TRBD2. This sequence was found in a woman between 65 and 79 years old in good health. The CDR3 nucleotides read TGTGCCAGCAGCTTAATCGCGGGGGCCTACGAGCAGTACTTC. It is translated as CASSLIAGAYEQYF.